Listed here are 6 T cell receptor beta chains from one sample, sequenced in a study of blood T cell repertoires in COVID-19. Clones were sequenced by immunoSEQ multiplex PCR, and TCRdb holds only the in-frame ones, with some missing. The sample carries around 31,000 clones, 88% recorded once. The material sequenced was peripheral blood. Every receptor here comes from a man in his 60s with COVID-19, enrolled during active disease.

This clone came up once. The rearrangement links TRBV2 to TRBJ1-5; the D gene is possibly TRBD1 (5 bases). Trimming took 6 bases from V and 1 from J, leaving 13 bases between them. The CDR3 covers 15 residues. Germline V gene sequence: CDR1 SNHLY, CDR2 FYNNEI. CDR3 in DNA: TGTGCCAGCAGCTGGGGCTTCGGAAGCAATCAGCCCCAGCATTTT. Amino acid sequence: CASSWGFGSNQPQHF.

The CDR3, as DNA: TGCGCCAGCAGCTTCGGGGGAGCGGGAAGCTCCTACAATGAGCAGTTCTTC. Its translation: CASSFGGAGSSYNEQFF. This chain links TRBV5-1 with TRBJ2-1; 7 bases align to TRBD2. The CDR3 consists of 17 residues. Germline V lookup: CDR1 SGHRS, CDR2 YFSETQ. Unmatched junction bases numbered 8, after V lost 2 bases and J lost 0 bases. Variable domain in full (rest from reference TRBV5-1 and TRBJ2-1): KAGVTQTPRYLIKTRGQQVTLSCSPISGHRSVSWYQQTPGQGLQFLFEYFSETQRNKGNFPGRFSGRQFSNSRSEMNVSTLELGDSALYLCASSFGGAGSSYNEQFFGPGTRLTVL.

This chain uses TRBV27 with TRBJ1-2; D possibly corresponds to TRBD1 (6 bases). The ends were cut back, 6 bases at V and 6 bases at J, with 11 bases in the middle. The CDR3 has 12 residues. Germline V gene sequence: CDR1 MNHEY, CDR2 SMNVEV (reference sequence). The CDR3 here is CASRLGQNGYTF. The CDR3 region has the DNA TGTGCCAGCAGACTCGGACAGAATGGCTACACCTTC.

The chain is built from TRBV19 and TRBJ1-6, with 7 bases fitting TRBD1. Germline trimming cut 0 bases from V and 3 bases from J; bases unmatched to any gene: 5. The CDR3 sequence is 17 residues long. Germline V gene lookup returns CDR1 LNHDA and CDR2 SQIVND (reference sequence). In DNA, the CDR3 is TGTGCCAGTAGTATAGAGAACCGGGACAGCTATAATTCACCCCTCCACTTT. Translated, it gives CASSIENRDSYNSPLHF.

The chain links TRBV19 to TRBJ2-1; a possible D gene is TRBD2 (5 bases). This CDR3 comprises 12 residues. The V gene lost 5 bases and the J gene lost 13 bases, with 15 bases spanning the gap. CDR1 is LNHDA, CDR2 SQIVND, per germline (reference sequence). CDR3 in amino acids: CASSPLGEKQFF. The CDR3, as DNA: TGTGCCAGTAGTCCCCTTGGGGAGAAACAGTTCTTC.

The chain combines TRBV7-9 with TRBJ2-2; 10 bases agree with TRBD2. This CDR3 is 17 amino acids long. The germline V gene encodes CDR1 SEHNR and CDR2 FQNEAQ (reference sequence). J gave up 5 bases and V 4 bases, and 10 bases lay outside the gene matches. DNA of the CDR3: TGTGCCAGCAGCTCACCCGTAGCGGGAGGTAAGACCGGGGAGCTGTTTTTT. It specifies CASSSPVAGGKTGELFF.